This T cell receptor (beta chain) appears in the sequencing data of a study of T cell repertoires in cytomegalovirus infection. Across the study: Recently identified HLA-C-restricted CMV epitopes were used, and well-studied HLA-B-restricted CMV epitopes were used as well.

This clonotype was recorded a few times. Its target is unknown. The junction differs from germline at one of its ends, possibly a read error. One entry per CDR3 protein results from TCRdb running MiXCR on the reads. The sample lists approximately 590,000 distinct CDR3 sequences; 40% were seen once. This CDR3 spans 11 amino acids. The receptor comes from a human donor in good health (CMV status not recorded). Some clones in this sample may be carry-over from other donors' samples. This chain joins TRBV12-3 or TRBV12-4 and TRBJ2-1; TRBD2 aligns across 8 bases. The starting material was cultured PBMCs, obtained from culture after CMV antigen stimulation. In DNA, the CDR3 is TGTGCCAGCAGTTTGGAGGGACTAGTTATCTTC. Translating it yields CASSLEGLVIF.